A selection of T cell receptor beta chains follows, all from one sample in a study of blood T cell repertoires in COVID-19. Sequencing used immunoSEQ multiplex PCR; TCRdb keeps in-frame clones, though not all of them. This sample carries 45,000 to 70,000 clones, 82% of them seen once, and the ten largest clones take approximately 7.7%. The sequenced material came from peripheral blood. These receptors were collected from a woman older than 75 with acute or convalescent COVID-19. The CDR3 runs from the conserved cysteine through the conserved F or W. The D gene is left open where the match is weak. Size values are once, few and many counts, or a class for expanded clones, and some rows have none.

>TRBJ2-3|TRBV5-1|-|-|15
TGCGCCAGCAGCCCGGGGAGGCTCGGCACAGATACGCAGTATTTT
CASSPGRLGTDTQYF
>TRBJ1-4|TRBV28|-|TRBD1|15
TGTGCCAGCAGACGGACAGGGGGTTTTCGCGAAAAACTGTTTTTT
CASRRTGGFREKLFF
>TRBJ2-7|TRBV27|-|TRBD2|15
TGTGCCAGCAATAAAGCGGGGGCTCGCTCCTACGAGCAGTACTTC
CASNKAGARSYEQYF
>TRBJ2-1|TRBV28|-|TRBD2|16
TGTGCCATCAATGGAGCCCGTGGACTAGGAAACAATGAGCAGTTCTTC
CAINGARGLGNNEQFF
>TRBJ2-1|TRBV12-3/TRBV12-4|-|-|12
TGTGCCAGCAGTGCGATTCCAGGTGAGCAGTTCTTC
CASSAIPGEQFF
>TRBJ2-1|TRBV10-3|-|TRBD2|15
TGTGCCATCAGTGAGGCGGGGGGGGCCTACAATGAGCAGTTCTTC
CAISEAGGAYNEQFF
>TRBJ2-5|TRBV6-5|-|TRBD2|13
TGTGCCAGCCGGACTAGCGGGGAAGAGACCCAGTACTTC
CASRTSGEETQYF
>TRBJ1-6|TRBV20-1|-|-|16
TGCAGTGCTAGTGGTTTGCGGCAGGGCTCCAATTCACCCCTCCACTTT
CSASGLRQGSNSPLHF
>TRBJ1-6|TRBV27|-|-|14
TGTGCCAGCAGTTTAGACAGGCCGAATTCACCCCTCCACTTT
CASSLDRPNSPLHF
>TRBJ2-7|TRBV28|-|TRBD2|14
TGTGCCAGCACCCGGGAGGGAACCGCCTACGAGCAGTACTTC
CASTREGTAYEQYF
>TRBJ2-7|TRBV6-6|few|TRBD1|16
TGTGCCAGCAGTTACGGGACGACAGGGGGGGCTCGGGAGCAGTACTTC
CASSYGTTGGAREQYF
>TRBJ1-4|TRBV2|-|TRBD1|14
TGTGCCAGCACCCGGGACAGAGCTAATGAAAAACTGTTTTTT
CASTRDRANEKLFF
>TRBJ2-3|TRBV5-4|-|-|15
TGTGCCAGCAGCTTGGGGTGGGGCACCACAGATACGCAGTATTTT
CASSLGWGTTDTQYF
>TRBJ1-2|TRBV15|-|-|14
TGTGCCACCAGCAGAGCCGGGACACCCTATGGCTACACCTTC
CATSRAGTPYGYTF
>TRBJ2-7|TRBV28|-|TRBD1|14
TGTGCCAGCAGTCAGACAGGGAACGGGTACGAGCAGTACTTC
CASSQTGNGYEQYF
>TRBJ2-1|TRBV2|-|TRBD2|13
TGTGCCAGCAGAAGGGGACTAACCAATGAGCAGTTCTTC
CASRRGLTNEQFF
>TRBJ2-1|TRBV11-2|-|TRBD1|15
TGTGCCAGCAGCCGGACAGGGGGCTCCCTTTCTGAGCAGTTCTTC
CASSRTGGSLSEQFF
>TRBJ1-2|TRBV2|-|-|12
TGTGCCAGCGGAGGGTGGGGTTATGGCTACACCTTC
CASGGWGYGYTF
>TRBJ1-2|TRBV28|-|-|12
TGTGCCAGCAGTCCCACGGACAGTTTAAACACCTTC
CASSPTDSLNTF
>TRBJ1-1|TRBV28|-|-|16
TGTGCCAGCAGGTTCCGAATTCTGGGGGGGAACACTGAAGCTTTCTTT
CASRFRILGGNTEAFF
>TRBJ2-1|TRBV10-3|-|TRBD2|15
TGTGCCATCAGTTATTCTAGCGGGAGAGGCAATGAGCAGTTCTTC
CAISYSSGRGNEQFF
>TRBJ2-7|TRBV27|-|-|14
TGTGCCAGCAGTTTTCGCGGTGGCTCCCTCGAGCAGTACTTC
CASSFRGGSLEQYF
>TRBJ1-5|TRBV28|-|-|14
TGTGCCAGCAGCCCCCGACGCGGGGGGCAGCCCCAGCATTTT
CASSPRRGGQPQHF
>TRBJ2-7|TRBV2|-|TRBD2|13
TGTGCCAGCAGACTAGCGGGTGCCTACGAGCAGTACTTC
CASRLAGAYEQYF
>TRBJ1-1|TRBV29-1|-|-|12
TGCAGCGTTCAGCTGGGGCCGACTGAAGCTTTCTTT
CSVQLGPTEAFF
>TRBJ2-2|TRBV27|-|-|16
TGTGCCAGCAGCCCGACAGGTCGATCGAACACCGGGGAGCTGTTTTTT
CASSPTGRSNTGELFF
>TRBJ2-2|TRBV19|-|TRBD2|17
TGTGCCAGTAGTGCATGGCTAGCGGGGGGACTCACCGGGGAGCTGTTTTTT
CASSAWLAGGLTGELFF
>TRBJ1-5|TRBV19|-|TRBD1|15
TGTGCCAGTAGTACACAGGGGGGGGGACCGGAGCCCCAGCATTTT
CASSTQGGGPEPQHF
>TRBJ1-1|TRBV28|-|-|13
TGTGCCAGCAGTTCTTGGACAAACACTGAAGCTTTCTTT
CASSSWTNTEAFF
>TRBJ1-2|TRBV6-5|-|-|14
TGTGCCAGCAGTCATTCTAGGGGAGGGGAAGGCTACACCTTC
CASSHSRGGEGYTF
>TRBJ1-4|TRBV5-5|few|TRBD1|17
TGTGCCAGCAGTTACATCCCACAGGGGGTCACTAATGAAAAACTGTTTTTT
CASSYIPQGVTNEKLFF
>TRBJ1-1|TRBV27|-|-|15
TGTGCCAGCAGTCCCCACTCGAGAATGAACACTGAAGCTTTCTTT
CASSPHSRMNTEAFF
>TRBJ1-5|TRBV7-9|once|TRBD1|14
TGTGCCAGCAGCGCCGACAGGGGGAGGCAGCCCCAGCATTTT
CASSADRGRQPQHF
>TRBJ1-4|TRBV5-1|-|TRBD1|16
TGCGCCAGCAGCTTGGCCCTCAGGGGGCTCAATGAAAAACTGTTTTTT
CASSLALRGLNEKLFF
>TRBJ2-2|TRBV28|once|-|16
TGTGCCAGCAGTTTACAAGCGAGCGCGAACACCGGGGAGCTGTTTTTT
CASSLQASANTGELFF
>TRBJ2-3|TRBV7-9|-|TRBD2|18
TGTGCCAGCAGCGAACCGGGACTAGCGGGAACTAGCACAGATACGCAGTATTTT
CASSEPGLAGTSTDTQYF
>TRBJ1-4|TRBV6-5|-|TRBD1|14
TGTGCCAGCAGTTACAGGGGGCGACAAGAAAAACTGTTTTTT
CASSYRGRQEKLFF